These 30 T cell receptor beta chains came from one sample sequenced in a study of PD-1 blockade in classical Hodgkin lymphoma. The time point was: cycle 4 day 1 (C4D1), after about 6 weeks of nivolumab. No patient escaped relapse after autologous stem cell transplantation, and brentuximab vedotin exposure varied. PBMCs, once thawed, yielded CD8+ T cells isolated by magnetic negative selection. Generated by immunoSEQ multiplex PCR, the TCRdb table keeps only in-frame clones and is missing some. The sample has approximately 15,000 clones, 89% seen once. Source: CD8+ T cells from blood, taken before the fourth cycle of nivolumab. Receptors were obtained from a human donor with classical Hodgkin lymphoma.

J is TRBJ2-1 and V is TRBV7-8; 10 bases match TRBD2. The germline CDR1 and CDR2 sequences are SGHVS and FQNEAQ. This CDR3 has 15 residues. The V segment lost 5 bases and the J segment 4 bases; nucleotides outside the gene matches: 5. The CDR3 bases are TGTGCCAGCAGCAAGACTAGCGGGTCATACAATGAGCAGTTCTTC. Encoded protein: CASSKTSGSYNEQFF.

This sequence joins TRBV4-2 and TRBJ2-5; a possible D gene is TRBD1 (7 bases). The germline gives CDR1 LGHNA, CDR2 YNFKEQ. The CDR3 runs 15 residues. V was clipped by 0 bases and J by 5 bases, with 13 bases between them. The CDR3 sequence is CASSQDRGDVETQYF. DNA of the CDR3: TGTGCCAGCAGCCAAGACAGGGGGGACGTGGAGACCCAGTACTTC.

The chain has TRBV5-8 and TRBJ1-3; D may be TRBD1 (6 bases). V was trimmed by 1 base and J by 3 bases, leaving 11 bases between them. The CDR3 is 15 amino acids. In germline, CDR1 is SGHTS, CDR2 YDEGEE. Here the CDR3 reads CASSLSGVFGNTIYF. CDR3 nucleotide sequence: TGTGCCAGCAGCTTGTCAGGGGTTTTTGGAAACACCATATATTTT.

This clone has only one observation. The rearrangement uses TRBV5-1 and TRBJ2-1, with 10 bases that match TRBD2. The CDR3 extends over 15 amino acids. Trimming at V came to 4 bases and at J to 4 bases, leaving 5 bases not matched to a gene. CDR1 and CDR2 (germline): SGHRS, YFSETQ. The chain's CDR3 is CASSLGLASYNEQFF. The CDR3 DNA reads as TGCGCCAGCAGCCTGGGACTAGCGTCGTACAATGAGCAGTTCTTC.

The gene calls are TRBV4-1 and TRBJ2-5; 9 bases fit TRBD1. The DNA matches TRBJ2-7 better at its end, which makes the J call doubtful. From germline, CDR1 is MGHRA and CDR2 YSYEKL. This CDR3 spans 14 amino acids. CDR3 sequence: CASSPGTGSYEQYF. The CDR3 coding sequence is TGCGCCAGCAGCCCCGGGACAGGGTCCTACGAGCAGTACTTC.

J is TRBJ2-7 and V is TRBV27; TRBD1 might be the D (6 bases). Between the trimmed V and J ends, which lost 0 bases and 4 bases, there was a span of 19 bases. The germline V gene encodes CDR1 MNHEY and CDR2 SMNVEV (reference sequence). The CDR3 has 17 amino acids. The CDR3 nucleotides read TGTGCCAGCAGTTTATCCGGGACACCTAAACCGAGATACGAGCAGTACTTC. It specifies CASSLSGTPKPRYEQYF.

The chain uses TRBV7-6 and TRBJ2-3; D might be TRBD1 (6 bases). Germline V gene lookup returns CDR1 SGHVS and CDR2 FNYEAQ. The CDR3 length is 15 residues. Trimming took off 1 base at V and 2 bases at J, with 10 bases between the two ends. The CDR3 region is CASSLGGQPTDTQYF. CDR3 nucleotide sequence: TGTGCCAGCAGCTTAGGAGGACAGCCCACAGATACGCAGTATTTT.

This chain uses TRBV5-1 with TRBJ2-5, with TRBD1 matching 9 bases. The J segment lost 3 bases and the V segment lost 0 bases, leaving 6 bases of the junction unmatched. CDR1 is SGHRS and CDR2 is YFSETQ in the germline V gene. This CDR3 has 16 amino acids. The CDR3 spells CASSLEPRDREETQYF. DNA of the CDR3: TGCGCCAGCAGCTTGGAACCCCGGGACAGGGAAGAGACCCAGTACTTC.

The genes are TRBV14 and TRBJ2-1; unclear D gene. Trimming left V 4 bases short and J 12 bases short, with 13 bases between. The CDR3 covers 12 residues. Germline-derived CDR1 and CDR2 are SGHDN and FVKESK. The CDR3 DNA reads TGTGCCAGCAGCCCCGACCACTTGTTGCAGTTCTTC. Its translation is CASSPDHLLQFF.

The genes are TRBV5-1 and TRBJ1-3; D call uncertain. The V and J ends lost 0 bases and 0 bases respectively, with 10 bases between them. The CDR3 length is 16 residues. In germline, CDR1 is SGHRS, CDR2 YFSETQ. The DNA of the CDR3 is TGCGCCAGCAGCTTGGACCCGTCGAGCTCTGGAAACACCATATATTTT. It translates to CASSLDPSSSGNTIYF.

The V gene is TRBV13, the J gene TRBJ2-1, with D unresolved. V lost 2 bases and J 7 bases, leaving 12 bases between the germline ends. Germline V lookup: CDR1 PRHDT, CDR2 FYEKMQ (reference sequence). The CDR3 totals 14 residues. CDR3 sequence reads: CASSLLWGKNEQFF. The CDR3 bases are TGTGCCAGCAGCTTACTCTGGGGAAAGAATGAGCAGTTCTTC.

CDR3 region: CATSMGEAGDEQYF. The CDR3 DNA reads as TGTGCCACCAGCATGGGGGAGGCAGGGGACGAGCAGTACTTC. V usage is TRBV15 and J usage is TRBJ2-7, with D possibly being TRBD1 or TRBD2 (6 bases each). From germline, CDR1 is LNHNV and CDR2 YYDKDF (reference sequence). The CDR3 is made up of 14 amino acids. V was clipped by 4 bases and J by 5 bases, with 15 bases between them.

The chain employs TRBV19 and TRBJ2-2, with D possibly matching TRBD2 (5 bases). The germline V gene encodes CDR1 LNHDA and CDR2 SQIVND (reference sequence). This CDR3 has 14 residues. Trimming took 1 base from V and 4 from J, leaving 7 bases between them. The CDR3 coding sequence is TGTGCCAGTAGTATAGGGGAGATCACCGGGGAGCTGTTTTTT. Amino acid sequence: CASSIGEITGELFF.

Remarks on this clone: The junction departs from germline at one end; a sequencing error may be responsible. This chain links TRBV12-5 with TRBJ2-5; weak D call: TRBD1 (6 bases). Germline V gene lookup returns CDR1 LGHNT and CDR2 FRNRAP. CDR3 length: 13 amino acids. The CDR3 reads CASGLDSSETQYF. For the CDR3, the DNA is TGTGCTAGTGGCTTGGACAGTTCAGAGACCCAGTACTTC.

DNA of the CDR3: TGTGCCAGCAGCTTAAACGGGGAGGCTCGACAGAGACGCTCCTACGAGCAGTACTTC. The encoded protein is CASSLNGEARQRRSYEQYF. V is TRBV7-3 and J is TRBJ2-7, with D possibly matching TRBD2 (6 bases). Trimming stripped 1 base from V and 0 bases from J, with 22 bases between. Germline values: CDR1 SGHTA, CDR2 FQGTGA. This CDR3 contains 19 residues.

The rearrangement joins TRBV29-1 to TRBJ2-3; 7 nucleotides align to TRBD2. The CDR3 runs to 15 residues. The ends lost 7 bases at V and 6 bases at J; junction bases unmatched: 16. Germline CDR1 reads SQVTM; CDR2 reads ANQGSEA. The CDR3 DNA reads TGCAGCGGCCAGACTAGCACCTCTCCCAGGGATACGCAGTATTTT. Its translation is CSGQTSTSPRDTQYF.

The CDR3 spells CASSYGPALDNEQFF. CDR3 DNA sequence: TGTGCCAGCAGTTACGGGCCCGCTCTGGACAATGAGCAGTTCTTC. The chain recombines TRBV6-5 with TRBJ2-1; no firm D call. The CDR3 runs to 15 residues. The V and J ends lost 2 bases and 5 bases respectively, with 13 bases between them. Germline V gene lookup returns CDR1 MNHEY and CDR2 SVGAGI.

CDR3 amino acids: CASSLISAGGSQETQYF. CDR3 coding DNA: TGTGCCAGCAGTTTAATATCAGCGGGAGGGTCTCAAGAGACCCAGTACTTC. The rearrangement links TRBV27 to TRBJ2-5; 10 nucleotides match TRBD2. The trim removed 2 bases at V and 2 bases at J, leaving 8 bases unmatched. The CDR3 length is 17 residues. Germline CDR1 and CDR2: MNHEY and SMNVEV (reference sequence).

This chain connects TRBV6-1 to TRBJ1-1; D gene ambiguous. Germline V CDR1 and CDR2: MNHNS, SASEGT. This CDR3 contains 15 residues. The V and J ends lost 7 bases and 0 bases respectively, with 15 bases between them. The CDR3 bases are TGTGCCAGCACCCCGGGCCCTATTATGAACACTGAAGCTTTCTTT. It encodes CASTPGPIMNTEAFF.

The J gene is TRBJ2-3, the V gene TRBV19; possible D gene TRBD2, 6 bases. Trimming took 9 bases from V and 3 from J, leaving 13 bases between them. CDR3 size: 13 residues. Germline CDR1 and CDR2: LNHDA and SQIVND (reference sequence). The CDR3 reads CASTPEGTDTQYF. The CDR3 nucleotides read TGTGCCAGCACCCCGGAGGGGACAGATACGCAGTATTTT.

This clone showed up just once. This chain links TRBV5-5 with TRBJ2-5; possible D gene TRBD1, 6 bases. V was cut by 4 bases and J by 1 base, with 8 bases left in between. CDR1 SGHKS and CDR2 YYEKEE come from the germline V gene (reference sequence). CDR3 length: 13 amino acids. CDR3 sequence: CASSQDSQETQYF. CDR3 nucleotides: TGTGCCAGCAGCCAGGACAGCCAAGAGACCCAGTACTTC.

This rearrangement joins TRBV6-5 to TRBJ2-7; no clear D gene. Germline values: CDR1 MNHEY, CDR2 SVGAGI. The V gene lost 0 bases and the J gene lost 2 bases, with 8 bases spanning the gap. The CDR3 loop spans 14 amino acids. CDR3 coding DNA: TGTGCCAGCAGTTACTCACCACCACCCTACGAGCAGTACTTC. It codes for CASSYSPPPYEQYF.

The chain combines TRBV15 with TRBJ2-1, with D possibly matching TRBD2 (5 bases). In germline, CDR1 is LNHNV, CDR2 YYDKDF (reference sequence). V lost 1 base and J lost 4, with 11 bases in between. The CDR3 runs 15 residues. CDR3 residues: CATSRARGLYNEQFF. The CDR3 DNA sequence: TGTGCCACCAGCAGAGCCCGAGGACTGTACAATGAGCAGTTCTTC.

The chain links TRBV18 to TRBJ2-7; D not certain. The CDR3 covers 13 residues. Germline V gene sequence: CDR1 KGHSH, CDR2 LQKENI. V was pared by 6 bases and J by 3 bases, with 12 bases between. The CDR3 DNA follows: TGTGCCAGCTCGGTGGGAACCCACTACGAGCAGTACTTC. Translation: CASSVGTHYEQYF.

V usage is TRBV7-8 and J usage is TRBJ2-7; D is unresolved. Germline V gene sequence: CDR1 SGHVS, CDR2 FQNEAQ. V shed 1 base and J shed 5 bases, with 6 bases lying between them. This CDR3 has 12 amino acids. Here the CDR3 reads CASSLVVDEQYF. The CDR3 region has the DNA TGTGCCAGCAGCTTAGTCGTGGACGAGCAGTACTTC.

This chain uses TRBV29-1 with TRBJ1-1; tentative D call: TRBD1 (6 bases). Per germline, CDR1 SQVTM and CDR2 ANQGSEA. The V gene lost 4 bases and the J gene lost 7 bases, with 7 bases spanning the gap. This CDR3 is 10 amino acids long. This CDR3 reads CSVVDSEAFF. CDR3 coding DNA: TGCAGCGTTGTGGACAGTGAAGCTTTCTTT.

This sequence joins TRBV5-8 and TRBJ1-5; D ambiguous. The germline V gene encodes CDR1 SGHTS and CDR2 YDEGEE. With 2 bases removed from V and 6 bases from J, the gap between germline ends came to 3 bases. This CDR3 region has 11 residues. CDR3 sequence (DNA): TGTGCCAGCAGCTTCACTCAGCCCCAGCATTTT. Its translation: CASSFTQPQHF.

J is TRBJ1-6 and V is TRBV5-8; tentative D call: TRBD1 (5 bases). CDR1 is SGHTS and CDR2 is YDEGEE in the germline V gene. The V and J ends lost 1 base and 7 bases respectively, with 12 bases between them. This CDR3 region has 15 residues. CDR3 coding DNA: TGTGCCAGCAGCTTGTCCGGACACCCGAATTCACCCCTCCACTTT. This codes for CASSLSGHPNSPLHF.

This chain uses TRBV5-5 with TRBJ2-7, with D possibly TRBD1 on 7 matching bases. Trimming cost V 4 bases and J 5 bases, with 22 bases left between them. This CDR3 comprises 16 residues. The germline V gene encodes CDR1 SGHKS and CDR2 YYEKEE (reference sequence). This CDR3 reads CASSGGLRGRLNEQYF. CDR3 nucleotides: TGTGCCAGCAGCGGAGGGCTCAGGGGGAGATTGAACGAGCAGTACTTC.

The V and J genes are TRBV4-1 and TRBJ2-7; 9 bases agree with TRBD2. The trim removed 5 bases at V and 3 bases at J, leaving 8 bases unmatched. Germline V gene sequence: CDR1 MGHRA, CDR2 YSYEKL. CDR3 length equals 15 residues. The CDR3 DNA reads as TGCGCCAGCAGCGAGATAGCGGGAGATTTCTACGAGCAGTACTTC. Translating it yields CASSEIAGDFYEQYF.